This T cell receptor (beta chain) was profiled in a study of T cells in Graves' hyperthyroidism and ophthalmopathy. Authors of the study amplified TCR beta CDR3 regions from RNA transcripts. The HTBI primer set served for first-round RT-PCR of the TCR CDR3. Each CDR3 protein is one row after TCRdb ran MiXCR on the multiplex PCR reads. The table records over 500,000 distinct CDR3 sequences, 35% to 50% of them present only once. Whole-study findings and limits: Blood shared most expanded thyroid clonotypes above 0.001.

Comment on this clonotype: The antigen remains undetermined.

The length of the CDR3 is 16 residues. CDR1 is MDHEN, CDR2 SYDVKM, per germline. The V gene lost 6 bases and the J gene lost 8 bases, with 20 bases spanning the gap. Sequences were obtained from peripheral blood or thyroid tissue (not recorded which). The clonotype was recovered from an adult woman with Graves' disease, either hyperthyroidism or ophthalmopathy (not recorded which). J is TRBJ1-6 and V is TRBV28; D remains ambiguous. This CDR3 reads CASSPFRLSQDSPLHF. As DNA, the CDR3 is TGTGCCAGCAGCCCGTTCCGCCTCTCTCAGGATTCACCCCTCCACTTT. The whole variable domain, remainder taken from reference TRBV28 and TRBJ1-6, is DVKVTQSSRYLVKRTGEKVFLECVQDMDHENMFWYRQDPGLGLRLIYFSYDVKMKEKGDIPEGYSVSREKKERFSLILESASTNQTSMYLCASSPFRLSQDSPLHFGNGTRLTVT.